Here is one TCR beta chain with its context. No antigen is known for it. The repertoire was sequenced with immunoSEQ multiplex PCR; TCRdb's copy has only in-frame clones and lacks some. The sample holds approximately 140,000 clones, 70% to 90% seen once. This sample was included in a study of cytomegalovirus exposure and HLA in healthy donors. Study-level background: A later analysis reported the approximately 120 validation repertoires used the same platform as the roughly 700 first-cohort repertoires.

The study's findings and limits: The tendency of first-cohort TCR clusters to co-occur in the 120 or so validation repertoires was the finding of a later analysis.

This CDR3 region has 15 residues. With 4 bases clipped from V and 6 bases from J, the junction kept 9 bases outside the gene matches. Germline V gene sequence: CDR1 MNHNS, CDR2 SASEGT. This rearrangement joins TRBV6-1 to TRBJ1-5; TRBD1 matches 7 bases. The receptor was isolated from a woman aged 18-29 years in good health and CMV-seropositive. Sequencing used PBMCs. CDR3 DNA: TGTGCCAGCAGTGGAACAGGGGCTGGGGGTCAGCCCCAGCATTTT. Translated: CASSGTGAGGQPQHF.